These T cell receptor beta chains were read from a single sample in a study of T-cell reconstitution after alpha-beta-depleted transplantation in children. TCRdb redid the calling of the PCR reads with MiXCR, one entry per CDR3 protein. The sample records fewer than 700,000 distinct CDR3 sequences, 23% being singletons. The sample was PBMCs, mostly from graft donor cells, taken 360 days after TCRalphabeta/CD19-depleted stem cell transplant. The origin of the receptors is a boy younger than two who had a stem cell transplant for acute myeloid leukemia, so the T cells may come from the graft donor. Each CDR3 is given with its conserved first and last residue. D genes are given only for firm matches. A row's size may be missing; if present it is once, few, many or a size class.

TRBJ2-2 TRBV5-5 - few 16 CASSLEAPRNTGELFF TGTGCCAGCAGCTTGGAGGCCCCTCGGAACACCGGGGAGCTGTTTTTT
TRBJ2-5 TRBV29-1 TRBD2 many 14 CSVRPRGGAETQYF TGCAGCGTACGACCACGCGGGGGGGCAGAGACCCAGTACTTC
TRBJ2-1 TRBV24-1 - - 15 CATSDPGVGGNEQFF TGTGCCACCAGTGACCCCGGAGTAGGGGGCAATGAGCAGTTCTTC
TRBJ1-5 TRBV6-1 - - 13 CASSEALYQPQHF TGTGCCAGCAGTGAAGCCCTCTATCAGCCCCAGCATTTT
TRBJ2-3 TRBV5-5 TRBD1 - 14 CATTGGAGTDTQYF TGTGCCACAACAGGGGGCGCCGGTACAGATACGCAGTATTTT
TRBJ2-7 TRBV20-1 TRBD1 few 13 CSAFGDRGYEQYF TGCAGTGCTTTCGGGGACAGGGGATACGAGCAGTACTTC
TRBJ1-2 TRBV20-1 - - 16 CSARDLIYGVGYGYTF TGCAGTGCTAGAGATCTCATTTACGGGGTCGGGTATGGCTACACCTTC
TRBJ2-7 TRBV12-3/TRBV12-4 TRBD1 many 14 CASNSGQGSYEQYF TGTGCCAGCAACTCCGGACAGGGGAGCTACGAGCAGTACTTC
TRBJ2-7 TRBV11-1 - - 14 CASSRHGLAYEQYF TGTGCCAGCAGCCGACACGGACTGGCGTACGAGCAGTACTTC
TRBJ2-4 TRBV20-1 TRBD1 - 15 CSASRQGFAKNIQYF TGCAGTGCTAGTCGACAGGGGTTCGCCAAAAACATTCAGTACTTC
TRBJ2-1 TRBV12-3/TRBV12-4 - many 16 CASSLPRWGRGNEQFF TGTGCCAGCAGTCTACCTCGGTGGGGCCGTGGGAATGAGCAGTTCTTC
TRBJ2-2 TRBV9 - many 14 CASSVAPSTGELFF TGTGCCAGCAGCGTAGCCCCTTCTACCGGGGAGCTGTTTTTT
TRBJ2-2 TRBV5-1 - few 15 CASSLVPGVTGELFF TGCGCCAGCAGCTTGGTACCAGGTGTCACCGGGGAGCTGTTTTTT
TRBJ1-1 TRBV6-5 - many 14 CASSYVSLNTEAFF TGTGCCAGCAGTTACGTCTCATTGAACACTGAAGCTTTCTTT